One T cell receptor beta chain is described in this entry. What it recognizes is unknown. This entry comes from a study of cytomegalovirus exposure and HLA in healthy donors. Findings and limits, study-wide: A few CMV-associated chains were confirmed in vitro to be specific for CMV antigens.

Healthy people donating bone marrow made up the donors. Trimming stripped 1 base from V and 10 bases from J, with 13 bases between. Germline loops: CDR1 KGHSH, CDR2 LQKENI. The CDR3 contains 13 residues. Use of 60 Vbeta and 13 Jbeta primers characterized the PCR. Some clones are missing from TCRdb's copy, which holds only in-frame ones; the method was immunoSEQ multiplex PCR. The sample records about 150,000 clones, roughly 78% being singletons. Material for sequencing was PBMCs. The chain joins TRBV18 to TRBJ1-1, with D hard to call. The origin of this receptor is a man aged 45 to 65 in good health and CMV-seropositive. The CDR3 DNA follows: TGTGCCAGCTCACCACGTGGGGAGAGAGTAGCTTTCTTT. Encoded protein: CASSPRGERVAFF. The full variable domain, rest sourced from reference TRBV18 and TRBJ1-1, is NAGVMQNPRHLVRRRGQEARLRCSPMKGHSHVYWYRQLPEEGLKFMVYLQKENIIDESGMPKERFSAEFPKEGPSILRIQQVVRGDSAAYFCASSPRGERVAFFGQGTRLTVV.